This TCR beta chain is from a study of cytomegalovirus exposure and HLA in healthy donors. Regarding the study as a whole: Within an earlier analysis, most TCR beta V segments proved productive either about 87% or about 30% of the time.

The PCR was carried out with 60 Vbeta primers and 13 Jbeta primers. Profiled with immunoSEQ multiplex PCR; TCRdb holds only in-frame clones, not every one. In the table there are 150,000 or so clones, roughly 73% of which are singletons. The CDR3 has 13 residues. The germline V gene encodes CDR1 SGHTA and CDR2 FQGNSA. Trimming cost V 5 bases and J 5 bases, with 10 bases left between them. This clone was observed a handful of times. Its antigen is undetermined. Sequencing was carried out using PBMCs. The V and J genes are TRBV7-2 and TRBJ2-1; D uncertain. This sequence originates from a woman aged 18-35 years in good health and CMV-seronegative. The CDR3 sequence is CASSLLNDNEQFF. The CDR3 DNA reads as TGTGCCAGCAGCCTACTTAATGACAATGAGCAGTTCTTC.